Below are 17 T cell receptor beta chains sequenced from a single sample in a study of identical twins. TCRdb reprocessed the 5' RACE reads via MiXCR and lists one record per CDR3 protein. The sample lists approximately 620,000 distinct CDR3 sequences; less than 10% were seen once. A further study also used this sample, focusing on yellow fever vaccine responses in identical twins.

The sample comprised PBMCs. The source of these receptors is a woman between 18 and 30 years old in good health.

The gene calls are TRBV10-1 and TRBJ2-7; TRBD2 agrees at 12 bases. CDR3 length: 15 amino acids. J was trimmed by 6 bases and V by 2 bases; bases with no gene match: 5. Germline lookup yields CDR1 WNHNN and CDR2 SYGVQD (reference sequence). The CDR3 region has the DNA TGCGCCAGCAGTGAGACTAGCGGGAGGTCCCCCGAGCAGTACTTC. This codes for CASSETSGRSPEQYF.

This clonotype came up many times. The genes are TRBV14 and TRBJ2-7; D is unresolved. Trimming removed 1 base from V and 1 base from J, with 5 bases in between. Germline CDR1 and CDR2: SGHDN and FVKESK. The CDR3 totals 13 residues. The CDR3 spells CASSQGISYEQYF. CDR3 nucleotide sequence: TGTGCCAGCAGCCAAGGCATTTCCTACGAGCAGTACTTC.

The table lists this clonotype with a few counts. The CDR3 sequence: CASRTKTGGDYEQYF. Here the CDR3 DNA reads TGTGCCAGTAGGACAAAGACAGGGGGCGATTACGAGCAGTACTTC. V is TRBV19 and J is TRBJ2-7, with 10 bases aligning to TRBD1. Germline-derived CDR1 and CDR2 are LNHDA and SQIVND (reference sequence). The CDR3 runs to 15 residues. Trimming at V came to 6 bases and at J to 4 bases, leaving 9 bases not matched to a gene.

This clonotype was counted many times. The rearrangement links TRBV5-1 to TRBJ2-7; TRBD1 is a possible D gene (6 bases). Trimming shortened V by 7 bases and J by 2 bases, and 10 bases separated the two germline ends. The length of the CDR3 is 12 residues. From germline, CDR1 is SGHRS and CDR2 YFSETQ. CDR3 protein: CASGDNPYEQYF. In DNA, the CDR3 is TGCGCCAGCGGGGACAACCCCTACGAGCAGTACTTC.

J is TRBJ2-7 and V is TRBV20-1; TRBD1 might be the D (5 bases). V was cut by 5 bases and J by 3 bases, with 17 bases left in between. CDR1 is DFQATT, CDR2 SNEGSKA, per germline (reference sequence). CDR3 length equals 14 residues. The DNA of the CDR3 is TGCAGTGCTCATACCGACAGCGCCGACTACGAGCAGTACTTC. Protein: CSAHTDSADYEQYF.

This clonotype was seen a few times. This sequence joins TRBV28 and TRBJ2-5, with D unresolved. The CDR3 runs 13 residues. In germline, CDR1 is MDHEN, CDR2 SYDVKM. V was shortened by 6 bases and J by 5 bases, with 13 bases between the two germline ends. DNA for the CDR3: TGTGCCAGCAGCCTCCGGGCGGCGGAGACCCAGTACTTC. This codes for CASSLRAAETQYF. Together with reference TRBV28 and TRBJ2-5, the CDR3 gives the full variable domain: DVKVTQSSRYLVKRTGEKVFLECVQDMDHENMFWYRQDPGLGLRLIYFSYDVKMKEKGDIPEGYSVSREKKERFSLILESASTNQTSMYLCASSLRAAETQYFGPGTRLLVL.

The table lists this clonotype with many counts. The chain is built from TRBV24-1 and TRBJ2-7, with a tentative D call TRBD2 (6 bases). V lost 4 bases and J lost 2, with 17 bases in between. This CDR3 region has 16 residues. Looked up from germline, CDR1 is KGHDR and CDR2 is SFDVKD. This CDR3 is CATSESAGRTPYEQYF. CDR3 nucleotides: TGTGCCACCAGTGAAAGTGCGGGACGGACACCCTACGAGCAGTACTTC.

This clonotype was found a few times. The V call is TRBV12-3 or TRBV12-4, the J call TRBJ2-3; 8 bases fit TRBD2. V lost 7 bases, J lost 6 bases, and 9 bases stayed unmatched. This CDR3 has 14 residues. The CDR3 DNA follows: TGTGCCAGCATTTGGGCTAGCGGGCGGGATACGCAGTATTTT. This codes for CASIWASGRDTQYF.

There are many counts of this clonotype. This chain connects TRBV7-8 to TRBJ2-1; the D is unclear. Trimming took 2 bases from V and 9 from J, leaving 11 bases between them. CDR3 length: 13 residues. Germline assignment: CDR1 SGHVS and CDR2 FQNEAQ. In DNA form, the CDR3 reads TGTGCCAGCAGCTTAAGTGCTTCGGGTGAGCAGTTCTTC. It translates to CASSLSASGEQFF. Looking up the rest from reference TRBV7-8 and TRBJ2-1 gives the full variable domain: GAGVSQSPRYKVAKRGQDVALRCDPISGHVSLFWYQQALGQGPEFLTYFQNEAQLDKSGLPSDRFFAERPEGSVSTLKIQRTQQEDSAVYLCASSLSASGEQFFGPGTRLTVL.

V is TRBV2 and J is TRBJ2-5; TRBD1 matches 9 bases. V shed 9 bases, J shed 4 bases, and the junction held 9 bases outside the gene matches. Germline V lookup: CDR1 SNHLY, CDR2 FYNNEI. This CDR3 spans 14 amino acids. The CDR3 DNA follows: TGTGCCAGTCTAGGACAGGGGACCCCAGAGACCCAGTACTTC. This encodes CASLGQGTPETQYF.

This clonotype has only a few counts. The rearrangement joins TRBV7-8 to TRBJ2-2; D gene uncertain. V was cut by 5 bases and J by 7 bases, with 20 bases left in between. The CDR3 contains 16 residues. Per germline, CDR1 SGHVS and CDR2 FQNEAQ. CDR3 protein: CASSKQELPVGGELFF. The CDR3 bases are TGTGCCAGCAGCAAGCAAGAGTTACCCGTCGGCGGGGAGCTGTTTTTT.

The chain links TRBV10-3 to TRBJ2-1; D possibly matches TRBD1 or TRBD2 (5 bases each). V lost 2 bases, J lost 9 bases, and 8 bases lay in between. This CDR3 is built from 12 residues. CDR1 is ENHRY and CDR2 is SYGVKD in the germline V gene. CDR3 protein: CAISETGGEQFF. The CDR3 DNA follows: TGTGCCATCAGTGAGACAGGAGGTGAGCAGTTCTTC.

This clonotype was counted many times. This chain connects TRBV5-4 to TRBJ2-1; no clear D. The V end lost 0 bases, the J end lost 0 bases, and 7 bases lay between the germline ends. The CDR3 runs 15 residues. Germline-derived CDR1 and CDR2 are SGHNT and YYREEE (reference sequence). In nucleotides, the CDR3 is TGTGCCAGCAGCTTGGCCCCGGTCTCCTACAATGAGCAGTTCTTC. Its translation: CASSLAPVSYNEQFF.

The CDR3 here is CSARVRTSGRAGVDEQFF. The CDR3 DNA follows: TGCAGTGCTAGAGTGAGAACTAGCGGGAGGGCCGGGGTGGATGAGCAGTTCTTC. The rearrangement uses TRBV20-1 and TRBJ2-1, with 13 bases that match TRBD2. The CDR3 contains 18 residues. Trimming at V came to 1 base and at J to 8 bases, leaving 14 bases not matched to a gene. CDR1 is DFQATT, CDR2 SNEGSKA, per germline (reference sequence).

This clonotype was detected many times. The rearrangement links TRBV5-1 to TRBJ2-5; either TRBD1 or TRBD2 may supply D (5 bases each). Deletions cut 5 bases from V and 5 bases from J, with 16 bases between. CDR3 length equals 14 residues. Germline CDR1 and CDR2: SGHRS and YFSETQ. The CDR3 is CASRQGEGRETQYF. CDR3 sequence (DNA): TGCGCCAGCAGACAAGGCGAGGGACGGGAGACCCAGTACTTC.

The chain recombines TRBV19 with TRBJ2-1, with TRBD2 matching 8 bases. The germline V gene encodes CDR1 LNHDA and CDR2 SQIVND (reference sequence). J lost 4 bases, V lost 3 bases, and 8 bases had no gene match. CDR3 length equals 16 residues. The CDR3 sequence: CASSILSGGLYNEQFF. CDR3 DNA: TGTGCCAGTAGTATTTTGAGCGGGGGATTGTACAATGAGCAGTTCTTC.

This clonotype was seen only a few times. The chain has TRBV7-9 and TRBJ1-2; D might be TRBD1 (5 bases). V lost 5 bases to trimming and J lost 4 bases, with 14 bases between them. Per the germline V gene, CDR1 is SEHNR and CDR2 is FQNEAQ (reference sequence). This CDR3 region has 14 residues. The CDR3 region is CASSTEGHSYGYTF. In nucleotides, the CDR3 is TGTGCCAGCAGCACCGAAGGACATAGCTATGGCTACACCTTC.